The rows below give T cell receptor beta chains drawn from one sample of a study of molecular identifiers for immune sequencing clone quantification. TCRdb used MiXCR to reprocess the PCR reads, holding one entry per CDR3 protein. The profile shows around 82,000 distinct CDR3 sequences, about 20% of them singletons. Sample: naive CD8+ T cells from blood, with Jurkat cell RNA spiked in. Receptors were obtained from a human donor in good health. Some libraries in this study had Jurkat cell RNA spiked in. CDR3s include the opening cysteine and the closing phenylalanine or tryptophan.

V gene	J gene	CDR3 protein
TRBV4-1	TRBJ2-3	CASGAGGPSDTQYF
TRBV15	TRBJ1-1	CATSSQYTEAFF
TRBV4-3	TRBJ2-5	CASSLGRDNGAQYF
TRBV28	TRBJ2-7	CASSFRTTTYEQYF
TRBV10-3	TRBJ1-1	CAISEMVGSNTEAFF
TRBV5-3	TRBJ2-7	CASSPGRQSGFYEQYF
TRBV21-1	TRBJ2-3	CASSRLAGITDTQYF
TRBV5-6	TRBJ2-6	CASSFLYISGANVLTF
TRBV6-5	TRBJ2-3	CASSYGGFETDTQYF
TRBV4-1	TRBJ2-3	CASSQALHADTQYF
TRBV7-9	TRBJ2-3	CASSSRDRETDTQYF
TRBV21-1	TRBJ1-4	CASYRLWGEKLFF
TRBV29-1	TRBJ2-7	CSVAGQTGYHF
TRBV12-3/TRBV12-4	TRBJ1-2	CASSTPGTPGGYGYTF
TRBV6-5	TRBJ1-5	CASSARDSGYQPQHF
TRBV2	TRBJ1-1	CASSEMDFSEAFF
TRBV20-1	TRBJ2-7	CSPRMEGSNEQYF